A selection of T cell receptor beta chains follows, all from one sample in a study of cytomegalovirus exposure and HLA in healthy donors. The data were produced by immunoSEQ multiplex PCR, yet TCRdb's version contains in-frame clones alone and is incomplete. Among 130,000 or so clones listed, around 72% were seen once. Material: PBMCs. The receptors were sampled from a woman between 18 and 29 years old in good health and CMV-seronegative. Each CDR3 is given with its conserved first and last residue. D genes are given only for firm matches. Where a row states a size, it is once, few, many or the class of an expanded clone; other rows omit it.

V gene,clone size,J gene,D gene,CDR3 protein,CDR3 DNA
TRBV10-3,NA,TRBJ1-1,TRBD1,CAITYNSGGGNTEAFF,TGTGCCATCACTTACAATTCGGGAGGGGGCAACACTGAAGCTTTCTTT
TRBV6-1,NA,TRBJ1-1,NA,CASLVTRDTEAFF,TGTGCCAGTCTGGTGACGCGGGACACTGAAGCTTTCTTT
TRBV4-1,once,TRBJ1-3,TRBD1,CASSQQGANTGNTIYF,TGCGCCAGCAGCCAACAGGGGGCTAATACTGGAAACACCATATATTTT
TRBV11-2,NA,TRBJ2-1,TRBD2,CASSRPSGSYNEQFF,TGTGCCAGCAGCCGCCCTAGCGGTTCCTACAATGAGCAGTTCTTC
TRBV19,NA,TRBJ1-5,NA,CASKAGALGPQHF,TGTGCCAGTAAGGCAGGTGCTCTGGGGCCCCAGCATTTT
TRBV7-9,NA,TRBJ1-1,NA,CASSAQGNTEAFF,TGTGCCAGCAGCGCACAGGGGAACACTGAAGCTTTCTTT
TRBV2,NA,TRBJ1-2,NA,CASRSRGYGYTF,TGTGCCAGTCGATCAAGGGGCTATGGCTACACCTTC
TRBV5-1,NA,TRBJ2-3,NA,CASSGGAGGTDTQYF,TGCGCCAGCAGCGGGGGGGCTGGGGGCACAGATACGCAGTATTTT
TRBV5-6,NA,TRBJ2-6,NA,CASSLVGRVNGANVLTF,TGTGCCAGCAGCTTGGTGGGCAGGGTGAATGGGGCCAACGTCCTGACTTTC
TRBV6-5,NA,TRBJ2-7,NA,CASSKRLGSSYEQYF,TGTGCCAGCAGCAAAAGACTAGGGAGCTCCTACGAGCAGTACTTC
TRBV5-1,NA,TRBJ1-2,NA,CASSINRAAGYTF,TGCGCCAGCAGCATAAACAGGGCCGCGGGCTACACCTTC
TRBV4-1,NA,TRBJ2-1,TRBD2,CASSRINSGTSGNDEQFF,TGCGCCAGCAGCCGTATTAACTCCGGGACTAGCGGGAATGATGAGCAGTTCTTC
TRBV2,NA,TRBJ1-1,NA,CASTSGQNTEAFF,TGTGCCAGCACCTCGGGACAGAACACTGAAGCTTTCTTT
TRBV5-1,NA,TRBJ1-5,NA,CASSLDSPEQPQHF,TGCGCCAGCAGCCTCGACAGTCCGGAACAGCCCCAGCATTTT
TRBV9,NA,TRBJ2-2,NA,CASSVGGGTGELFF,TGTGCCAGCAGCGTAGGAGGAGGCACCGGGGAGCTGTTTTTT
TRBV6-5,once,TRBJ1-1,NA,CASSYSGQVKAFF,TGTGCCAGCAGTTACTCGGGGCAGGTGAAAGCTTTCTTT
TRBV7-6,NA,TRBJ2-1,NA,CASSMSSYNEQFF,TGTGCCAGCAGCATGAGCTCCTACAATGAGCAGTTCTTC
TRBV14,NA,TRBJ2-2,TRBD2,CASSRSRDYYTGELFF,TGTGCCAGCAGCCGGTCCCGGGACTACTACACCGGGGAGCTGTTTTTT
TRBV6-6,few,TRBJ2-1,TRBD2,CASSSGLAGANEQFF,TGTGCCAGCAGTTCCGGACTAGCGGGGGCCAATGAGCAGTTCTTC
TRBV5-7,NA,TRBJ1-5,NA,CASSLFLWAWRNQPQHF,TGTGCCAGCAGCTTGTTCTTGTGGGCCTGGCGCAATCAGCCCCAGCATTTT
TRBV7-9,NA,TRBJ1-1,NA,CASSLGGEVTEAFF,TGTGCCAGCAGCTTAGGGGGCGAAGTGACTGAAGCTTTCTTT
TRBV15,NA,TRBJ2-1,NA,CATSRVFLSYNEQFF,TGTGCCACCAGCAGAGTGTTCCTCTCCTACAATGAGCAGTTCTTC